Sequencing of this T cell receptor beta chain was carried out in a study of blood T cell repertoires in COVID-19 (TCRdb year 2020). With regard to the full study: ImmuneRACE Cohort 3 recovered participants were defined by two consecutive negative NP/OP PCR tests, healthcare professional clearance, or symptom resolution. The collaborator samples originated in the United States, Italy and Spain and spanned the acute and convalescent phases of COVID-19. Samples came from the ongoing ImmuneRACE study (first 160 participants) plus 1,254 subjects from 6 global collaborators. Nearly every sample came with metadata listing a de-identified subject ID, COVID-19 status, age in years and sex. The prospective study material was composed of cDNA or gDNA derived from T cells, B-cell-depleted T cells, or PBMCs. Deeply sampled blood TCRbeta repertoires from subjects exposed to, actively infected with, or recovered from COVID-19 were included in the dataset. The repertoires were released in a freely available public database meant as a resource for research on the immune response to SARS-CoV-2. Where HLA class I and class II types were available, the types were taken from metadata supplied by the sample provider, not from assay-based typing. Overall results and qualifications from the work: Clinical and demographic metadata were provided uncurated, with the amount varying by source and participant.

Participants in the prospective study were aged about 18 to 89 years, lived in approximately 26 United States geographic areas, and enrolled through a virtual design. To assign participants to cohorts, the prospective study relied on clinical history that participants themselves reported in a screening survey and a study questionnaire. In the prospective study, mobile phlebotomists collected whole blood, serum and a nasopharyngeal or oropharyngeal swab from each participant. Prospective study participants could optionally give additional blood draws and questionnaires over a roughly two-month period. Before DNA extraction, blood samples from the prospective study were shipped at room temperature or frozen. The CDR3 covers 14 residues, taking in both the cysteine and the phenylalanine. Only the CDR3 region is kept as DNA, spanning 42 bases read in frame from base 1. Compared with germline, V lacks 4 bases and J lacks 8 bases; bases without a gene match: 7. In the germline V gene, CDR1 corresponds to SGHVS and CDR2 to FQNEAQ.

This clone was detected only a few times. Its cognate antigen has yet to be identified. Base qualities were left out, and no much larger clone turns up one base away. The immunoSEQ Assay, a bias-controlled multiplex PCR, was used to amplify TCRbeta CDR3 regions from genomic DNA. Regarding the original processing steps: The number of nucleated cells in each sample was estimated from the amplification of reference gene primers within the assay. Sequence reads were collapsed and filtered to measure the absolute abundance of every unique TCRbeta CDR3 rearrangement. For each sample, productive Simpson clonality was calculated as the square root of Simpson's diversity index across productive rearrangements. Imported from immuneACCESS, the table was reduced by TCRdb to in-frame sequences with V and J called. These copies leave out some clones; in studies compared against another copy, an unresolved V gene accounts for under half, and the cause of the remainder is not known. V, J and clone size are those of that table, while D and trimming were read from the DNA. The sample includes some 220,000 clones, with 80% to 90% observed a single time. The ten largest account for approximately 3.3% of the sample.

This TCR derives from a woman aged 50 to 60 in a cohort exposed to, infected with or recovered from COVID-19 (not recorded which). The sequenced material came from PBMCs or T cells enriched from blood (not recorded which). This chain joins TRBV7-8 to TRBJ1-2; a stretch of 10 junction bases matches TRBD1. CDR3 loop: CASSSGQGTRGYTF. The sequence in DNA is TGTGCCAGCAGCTCGGGACAGGGGACGCGGGGCTACACCTTC.